These 14 T cell receptor beta chains originate from one sample sequenced in a study of T cells after yellow fever vaccination. One entry per CDR3 protein results from TCRdb running MiXCR on the 5' RACE reads. The sample contains 500,000 to 700,000 distinct CDR3 sequences, 15% to 20% of which appear only once. This specimen was PBMCs, taken 15 days after the yellow fever booster vaccination. These receptors were taken from a man aged 30 to 39 who received the YFV17D yellow fever vaccine.

In its sample, this clonotype was seen a few times. The chain's CDR3 is CASSPGPVQPQHF. CDR3 sequence (DNA): TGTGCCAGCAGTCCCGGACCCGTTCAGCCCCAGCATTTT. The J gene is TRBJ1-5, the V gene TRBV12-3 or TRBV12-4; the D is unclear. The CDR3 is 13 residues long. The V end lost 5 bases, the J end lost 6 bases, and 11 bases lay between the germline ends.

This clonotype appeared a few times. The genes are TRBV7-2 and TRBJ2-7; no clear D. Trimming removed 7 bases from V and 2 bases from J, with 12 bases in between. This CDR3 comprises 13 residues. The germline V gene encodes CDR1 SGHTA and CDR2 FQGNSA. The CDR3 loop is CASTRNGPYEQYF. In DNA, the CDR3 is TGTGCCAGCACCCGGAACGGGCCCTACGAGCAGTACTTC. The full variable domain, its missing parts supplied by reference TRBV7-2 and TRBJ2-7, is GAGVSQSPSNKVTEKGKDVELRCDPISGHTALYWYRQSLGQGLEFLIYFQGNSAPDKSGLPSDRFSAERTGGSVSTLTIQRTQQEDSAVYLCASTRNGPYEQYFGPGTRLTVT.

This clonotype was counted only a few times. The chain links TRBV20-1 to TRBJ2-7, with D perhaps TRBD2 (5 bases). Germline lookup yields CDR1 DFQATT and CDR2 SNEGSKA (reference sequence). CDR3 length: 17 amino acids. Trimming took off 0 bases at V and 1 base at J, with 19 bases between the two ends. The CDR3 sequence is CSARDGRTLSTSYEQYF. CDR3 nucleotides: TGCAGTGCTAGAGACGGAAGGACTCTCTCAACTTCCTACGAGCAGTACTTC.

The chain has TRBV15 and TRBJ2-3, with D hard to call. V was shortened by 0 bases and J by 2 bases, with 12 bases between the two germline ends. From germline, CDR1 is LNHNV and CDR2 YYDKDF (reference sequence). This CDR3 contains 16 residues. The CDR3 nucleotides read TGTGCCACCAGCAGAGAAAGGCAGGTCTCCACAGATACGCAGTATTTT. Amino acids: CATSRERQVSTDTQYF.

CDR3 DNA sequence: TGTGCCAGCAGTTCAAAGACCCTGACTTTGAACACTGAAGCTTTCTTT. Translation: CASSSKTLTLNTEAFF. The rearrangement uses TRBV27 and TRBJ1-1, with D uncertain. Looked up from germline, CDR1 is MNHEY and CDR2 is SMNVEV (reference sequence). Trimming left V 4 bases short and J 0 bases short, with 15 bases between. The CDR3 contains 16 residues.

This clonotype came up many times. The J gene is TRBJ2-7, the V gene TRBV7-2, with 7 bases that match TRBD1. V lost 1 base to trimming and J lost 6 bases; unmatched junction nucleotides: 9. Germline V gives CDR1 SGHTA, CDR2 FQGNSA. The CDR3 covers 15 residues. CDR3: CASSLGGTATFEQYF. Written as DNA, the CDR3 is TGTGCCAGCAGCTTAGGTGGGACAGCCACCTTCGAGCAGTACTTC.

V gene TRBV5-8 combines with J gene TRBJ2-7; possibly TRBD1 for D (6 bases). CDR1 SGHTS and CDR2 YDEGEE come from the germline V gene. Between the trimmed V and J ends, which lost 0 bases and 3 bases, there was a span of 19 bases. The CDR3 covers 17 residues. CDR3 bases: TGTGCCAGCAGCTTGGGTCCGCGTAAACAGGGCTACTACGAGCAGTACTTC. As protein: CASSLGPRKQGYYEQYF.

This clonotype was counted a few times. This sequence joins TRBV7-2 and TRBJ2-1; D is ambiguous. Germline V lookup: CDR1 SGHTA, CDR2 FQGNSA. With 1 base removed from V and 7 bases from J, the gap between germline ends came to 8 bases. The CDR3 loop spans 13 amino acids. CDR3 residues: CASSLVYRNEQFF. The DNA for the CDR3 is TGTGCCAGCAGCTTAGTTTACCGTAATGAGCAGTTCTTC.

This chain joins TRBV20-1 and TRBJ2-7; 7 bases match TRBD1. Germline lookup yields CDR1 DFQATT and CDR2 SNEGSKA (reference sequence). This CDR3 has 14 amino acids. Trimming cost V 3 bases and J 6 bases; bases outside gene matches: 11. The CDR3 region is CSASPGGYGLEQYF. DNA for the CDR3: TGCAGTGCTAGTCCAGGGGGTTACGGGCTCGAGCAGTACTTC.

This clonotype has ten or more counts. V and J are TRBV18 and TRBJ1-1, with D tentatively TRBD1 (5 bases). The CDR3 sequence is 13 residues long. The ends were cut back, 3 bases at V and 4 bases at J, with 9 bases in the middle. Germline CDR1 and CDR2: KGHSH and LQKENI. The CDR3 here is CASSPNGGTEAFF. The CDR3 DNA follows: TGTGCCAGCTCACCGAATGGGGGCACTGAAGCTTTCTTT.

CDR3 residues: CASSLWWLAGGQVKLFF. The DNA of the CDR3 is TGTGCCAGCAGCTTATGGTGGCTAGCGGGAGGGCAGGTGAAGCTGTTTTTT. The chain joins TRBV7-2 to TRBJ2-2; 12 nucleotides line up with TRBD2. Germline assignment: CDR1 SGHTA and CDR2 FQGNSA. The CDR3 is 17 amino acids. With V trimmed by 2 bases and J by 12 bases, 13 bases remained unmatched.

This clonotype turned up a few times. This chain joins TRBV6-2 or TRBV6-3 and TRBJ2-5, with TRBD2 identical over 11 bases. CDR1 is MNHEY, CDR2 SVGEGT, per germline. CDR3 length: 15 residues. Germline trimming cut 0 bases from V and 4 bases from J; bases unmatched to any gene: 1. Here the CDR3 DNA reads TGTGCCAGCAGTTACTCAGGACTAGCGGGAGAGACCCAGTACTTC. Translation gives CASSYSGLAGETQYF.

This clonotype occurred many times. J is TRBJ2-1 and V is TRBV4-3, with TRBD2 identical over 12 bases. V was clipped by 1 base and J by 15 bases; unmatched bases: 10. The CDR3 is 15 amino acids. Germline-derived CDR1 and CDR2 are LGHNA and YSLEER. The CDR3 region is CASSQGLAGGPVVFF. The CDR3 DNA sequence: TGCGCCAGCAGCCAAGGCCTAGCGGGAGGGCCGGTGGTGTTCTTC.

This chain links TRBV20-1 with TRBJ1-5; tentatively, D is TRBD1 (5 bases). The CDR3 consists of 14 residues. Per germline, CDR1 DFQATT and CDR2 SNEGSKA (reference sequence). Trimming pared 4 bases from V and 4 bases from J, leaving 14 bases between. Here the CDR3 reads CSANGGGANQPQHF. The DNA for the CDR3 is TGCAGTGCTAACGGAGGTGGGGCGAATCAGCCCCAGCATTTT.